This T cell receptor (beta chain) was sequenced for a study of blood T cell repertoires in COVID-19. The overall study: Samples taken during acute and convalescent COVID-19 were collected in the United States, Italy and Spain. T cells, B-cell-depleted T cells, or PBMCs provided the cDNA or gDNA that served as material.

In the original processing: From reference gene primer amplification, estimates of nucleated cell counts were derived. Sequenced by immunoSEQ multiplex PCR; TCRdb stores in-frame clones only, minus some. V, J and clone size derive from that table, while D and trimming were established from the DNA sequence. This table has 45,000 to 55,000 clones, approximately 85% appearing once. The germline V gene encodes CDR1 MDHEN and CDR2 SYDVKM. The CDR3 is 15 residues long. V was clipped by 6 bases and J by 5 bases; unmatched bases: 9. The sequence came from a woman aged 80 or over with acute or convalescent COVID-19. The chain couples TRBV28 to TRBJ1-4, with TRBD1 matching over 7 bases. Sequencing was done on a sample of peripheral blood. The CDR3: CASRRGPGQNEKLFF. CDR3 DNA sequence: TGTGCCAGCAGGCGAGGTCCGGGACAGAATGAAAAACTGTTTTTT. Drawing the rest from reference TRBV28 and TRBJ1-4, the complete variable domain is DVKVTQSSRYLVKRTGEKVFLECVQDMDHENMFWYRQDPGLGLRLIYFSYDVKMKEKGDIPEGYSVSREKKERFSLILESASTNQTSMYLCASRRGPGQNEKLFFGSGTQLSVL.